The rows below give T cell receptor beta chains drawn from one sample of a study of technical replicates of blood from a few donors. Here immunoSEQ multiplex PCR was the method, and the copy in TCRdb shows in-frame clones only, minus some. Of under 90,000 clones listed, approximately 96% were seen once; the top ten hold roughly 0.2%. Input material: T cells isolated from PBMCs. Every receptor here comes from a human donor in good health. Each CDR3 is given with its conserved first and last residue. D genes are given only for firm matches. Expanded clones are given a class, and other clones once, few, many or no size at all.

>-|TRBJ1-2|-|TRBV11-2
TGTGCCAGCAGCTTAAATATTGGGTGGGGGGCTAACTATGGCTACACCTTC
CASSLNIGWGANYGYTF
>-|TRBJ1-1|TRBD1|TRBV5-1
TGCGCCAGCAGCTGGCAGGGGGCCGGGAACACTGAAGCTTTCTTT
CASSWQGAGNTEAFF
>-|TRBJ1-5|-|TRBV2
TGTGCCAGCAGTGAATACGGGGTACTAAGCAATCAGCCCCAGCATTTT
CASSEYGVLSNQPQHF
>-|TRBJ1-2|-|TRBV6-6
TGTGCCAGCAGTTCGTCTCACAGGAGCGAAGGCTACACCTTC
CASSSSHRSEGYTF
>-|TRBJ2-1|-|TRBV5-1
TGCGCCAGCCTCAGAGGACTAACACCAGACAATGAGCAGTTCTTC
CASLRGLTPDNEQFF
>-|TRBJ1-1|TRBD1|TRBV19
TGTGCCAGTAGCGCCCAACAGGGGGGTACTGAAGCTTTCTTT
CASSAQQGGTEAFF
>-|TRBJ1-1|-|TRBV11-2
TGTGCCAGCAGCTTAGGACGGGAGAACACTGAAGCTTTCTTT
CASSLGRENTEAFF
>-|TRBJ1-2|-|TRBV6-5
TGTGCCAGCAGTACAGTCCCTGGCTATGGCTACACCTTC
CASSTVPGYGYTF
>-|TRBJ2-7|TRBD1|TRBV16
TGTGCCAGCAGCACCCGGGACAGCTTCTACGAGCAGTACTTC
CASSTRDSFYEQYF
>-|TRBJ2-7|-|TRBV10-2
TGCGCCAGCAGTGGGGGGCCCTCCTACGAGCAGTACTTC
CASSGGPSYEQYF
>-|TRBJ1-2|TRBD1|TRBV5-1
TGCGCCAGCAGCGGGGGACAGGGGGTGAGGTCTAACTATGGCTACACCTTC
CASSGGQGVRSNYGYTF
>once|TRBJ1-5|-|TRBV19
TGTGCCAGTTCCCACGACTCAGCCTATCAGCCCCAGCATTTT
CASSHDSAYQPQHF
>-|TRBJ1-3|-|TRBV6-5
TGTGCCAGCAGGGAATTAGACAGGTCGCACACCATATATTTT
CASRELDRSHTIYF
>few|TRBJ2-4|TRBD1|TRBV28
TGTGCCAGCAGTTCACAGGGGGAAGGTAACATTCAGTACTTC
CASSSQGEGNIQYF
>-|TRBJ2-7|TRBD1|TRBV7-2
TGTGCCAGCAGCTTAGGGGGACAGGGTCGCGAGCAGTACTTC
CASSLGGQGREQYF
>-|TRBJ1-2|-|TRBV6-4
TGTGCCAGCAGTGACTCACCACCCGGCTATGGCTACACCTTC
CASSDSPPGYGYTF
>-|TRBJ1-1|TRBD1|TRBV5-1
TGCGCCAGCAGCTTGGCAGGGGGTCGGGTGAACACTGAAGCTTTCTTT
CASSLAGGRVNTEAFF
>-|TRBJ2-5|-|TRBV29-1
TGCAGCGTTGATTCTTCGTGGCAGGGGGGACCGAAGACCCAGTACTTC
CSVDSSWQGGPKTQYF
>-|TRBJ2-7|-|TRBV19
TGTGCCAGTAGTATCGAAGGAGCCTACGAGCAGTACTTC
CASSIEGAYEQYF
>-|TRBJ2-1|TRBD2|TRBV29-1
TGCAGCGTTGAATTAGCGGGAGGGGGCAATGAGCAGTTCTTC
CSVELAGGGNEQFF
>-|TRBJ2-7|TRBD1|TRBV14
TGTGCCAGCAGCCAAATTGGGACAGAGCTATCCTACGAGCAGTACTTC
CASSQIGTELSYEQYF
>-|TRBJ1-2|TRBD1|TRBV10-1
TGCGCCAGCAGTCTCGGATGGGACAGGGGGAACTATGGCTACACCTTC
CASSLGWDRGNYGYTF
>few|TRBJ1-2|-|TRBV10-3
TGTGCCATCAGTGTTCTCAAGCAGGGTATAGGCTATGGCTACACCTTC
CAISVLKQGIGYGYTF
>-|TRBJ2-7|-|TRBV28
TGTGCCAGCAGTCCGTACAGGGAACCCCCCGGCGAGCAGTACTTC
CASSPYREPPGEQYF
>-|TRBJ1-4|-|TRBV18
TGTGCCAGCTCGTCGGGGCCCGGCAGGGGTGCAACTAATGAAAAACTGTTTTTT
CASSSGPGRGATNEKLFF
>-|TRBJ2-1|-|TRBV5-1
TGCGCCAGCAGCTTGGACTTGGCAGCGGAACAGTTCTTC
CASSLDLAAEQFF
>-|TRBJ2-3|-|TRBV2
TGTGCCAGCAAAGTAGCCTACGACACAGATACGCAGTATTTT
CASKVAYDTDTQYF
>-|TRBJ2-1|-|TRBV13
TGTGCCAGCAGCTTAGCCGACAATGAGCAGTTCTTC
CASSLADNEQFF
>-|TRBJ2-2|-|TRBV11-3
TGTGCCAGCAGCTTAGGAGTGAAATACACTCTCTCGGGGAACACCGGGGAGCTGTTTTTT
CASSLGVKYTLSGNTGELFF
>-|TRBJ1-1|TRBD1|TRBV6-1
TGTGCCAGCAGTGAAGACAACAGGGGGATGGAGGCTTTCTTT
CASSEDNRGMEAFF
>-|TRBJ1-1|-|TRBV4-1
TGCGCCAGCAGCCAACGAGGGGCCCGGGGGGTCCCTGAAGCTTTCTTT
CASSQRGARGVPEAFF
>-|TRBJ1-2|-|TRBV7-9
TGTGCCAGCAGCTTAGTCCGAATCACAGGGTTGGACTATGGCTACACCTTC
CASSLVRITGLDYGYTF
>-|TRBJ2-1|TRBD1|TRBV11-2
TGTGCCAGCAGCTCTGATCCAGGGGGCTCTGAGCAGTTCTTC
CASSSDPGGSEQFF
>-|TRBJ1-6|TRBD1|TRBV30
TGTGCCTGGAGCTCCGGGACAGGGCATTCACCCCTCCACTTT
CAWSSGTGHSPLHF
>-|TRBJ2-5|TRBD1|TRBV18
TGTGCCAGCTCACGACAGGGTATACGTGAGACCCAGTACTTC
CASSRQGIRETQYF
>-|TRBJ2-7|TRBD1|TRBV4-1
TGCGCCAGCAGCCAAATACAGGGGTCCTCCTACGAGCAGTACTTC
CASSQIQGSSYEQYF
>-|TRBJ2-3|-|TRBV10-1
TGCGCCAGCAGTGATAGTGCCACAGATACGCAGTATTTT
CASSDSATDTQYF
>-|TRBJ2-3|TRBD2|TRBV6-6
TGTGCCAGCAGTTACCCGACTAGCGGGAGTACAGATACGCAGTATTTT
CASSYPTSGSTDTQYF
>-|TRBJ1-4|TRBD1|TRBV7-9
TGTGCCAGCAGCTTAACGGACAGGGGAAAACTGTTTTTT
CASSLTDRGKLFF
>-|TRBJ2-3|-|TRBV28
TGTGCCAGCAGTTTAGCCAGCGCCCCGGCAGATACGCAGTATTTT
CASSLASAPADTQYF
>-|TRBJ2-1|-|TRBV5-6
TGTGCCAGCAGCTTGGATAGCGCGGCCTACAATGAGCAGTTCTTC
CASSLDSAAYNEQFF
>-|TRBJ1-2|-|TRBV7-4
TGTGCCAGCAGCACAGCTCGAAAGACCTATGGCTACACCTTC
CASSTARKTYGYTF
>-|TRBJ2-3|TRBD2|TRBV5-6
TGTGCCAGCAGCCCCACTCGCGGGAGGGCCACAGATACGCAGTATTTT
CASSPTRGRATDTQYF
>-|TRBJ2-2|-|TRBV5-6
TGTGCCAGCAGCTTTCGTCTTACCGGGGAGCTGTTTTTT
CASSFRLTGELFF
>-|TRBJ2-7|-|TRBV11-3
TGTGCCAGCAGCTTAGCCTACGGCGGCTCCTACGAGCAGTACTTC
CASSLAYGGSYEQYF